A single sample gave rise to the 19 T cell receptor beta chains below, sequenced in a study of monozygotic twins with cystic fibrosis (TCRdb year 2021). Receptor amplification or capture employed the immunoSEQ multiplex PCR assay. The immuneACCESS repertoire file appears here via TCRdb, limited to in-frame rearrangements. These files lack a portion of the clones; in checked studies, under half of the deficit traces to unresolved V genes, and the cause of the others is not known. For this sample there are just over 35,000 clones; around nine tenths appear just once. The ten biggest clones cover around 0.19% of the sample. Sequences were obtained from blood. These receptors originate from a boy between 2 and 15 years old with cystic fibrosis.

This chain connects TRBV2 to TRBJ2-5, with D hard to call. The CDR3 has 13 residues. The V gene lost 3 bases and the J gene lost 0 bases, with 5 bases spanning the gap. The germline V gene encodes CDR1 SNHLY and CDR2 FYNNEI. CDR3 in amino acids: CASSDWDQETQYF. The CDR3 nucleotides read TGTGCCAGCAGTGACTGGGACCAAGAGACCCAGTACTTC. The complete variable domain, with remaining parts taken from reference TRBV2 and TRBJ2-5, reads EPEVTQTPSHQVTQMGQEVILRCVPISNHLYFYWYRQILGQKVEFLVSFYNNEISEKSEIFDDQFSVERPDGSNFTLKIRSTKLEDSAMYFCASSDWDQETQYFGPGTRLLVL.

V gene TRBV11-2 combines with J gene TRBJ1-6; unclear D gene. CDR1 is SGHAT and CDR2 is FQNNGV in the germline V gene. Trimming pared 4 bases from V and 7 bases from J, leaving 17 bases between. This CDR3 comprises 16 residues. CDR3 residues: CASSSRMPGWNSPLHF. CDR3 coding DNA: TGTGCCAGCAGCTCCCGGATGCCTGGATGGAATTCACCCCTCCACTTT.

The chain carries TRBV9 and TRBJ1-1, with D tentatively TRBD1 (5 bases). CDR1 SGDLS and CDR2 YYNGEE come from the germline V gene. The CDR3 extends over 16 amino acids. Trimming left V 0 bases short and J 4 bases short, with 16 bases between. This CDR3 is CASSVGGSHRGTEAFF. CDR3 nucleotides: TGTGCCAGCAGCGTAGGGGGCTCACACCGGGGCACTGAAGCTTTCTTT. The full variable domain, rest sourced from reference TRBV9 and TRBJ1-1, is DSGVTQTPKHLITATGQRVTLRCSPRSGDLSVYWYQQSLDQGLQFLIQYYNGEERAKGNILERFSAQQFPDLHSELNLSSLELGDSALYFCASSVGGSHRGTEAFFGQGTRLTVV.

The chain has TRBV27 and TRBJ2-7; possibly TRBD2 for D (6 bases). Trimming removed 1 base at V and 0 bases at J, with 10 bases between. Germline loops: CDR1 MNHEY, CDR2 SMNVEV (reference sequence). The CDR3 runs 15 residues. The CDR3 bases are TGTGCCAGCAGTTTATGGGGGGAAAGCTCCTACGAGCAGTACTTC. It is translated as CASSLWGESSYEQYF.

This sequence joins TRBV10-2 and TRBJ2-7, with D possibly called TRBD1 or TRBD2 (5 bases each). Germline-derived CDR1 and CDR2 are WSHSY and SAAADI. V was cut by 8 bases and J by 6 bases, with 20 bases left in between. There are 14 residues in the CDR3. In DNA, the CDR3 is TGCGCCAGCGGCGCGGACCCCCAGGGAGCCGAGCAGTACTTC. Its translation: CASGADPQGAEQYF.

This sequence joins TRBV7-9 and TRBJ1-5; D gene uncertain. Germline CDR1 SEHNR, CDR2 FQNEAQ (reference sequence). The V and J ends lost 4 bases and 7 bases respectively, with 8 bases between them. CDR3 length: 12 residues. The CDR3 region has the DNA TGTGCCAGCAGCTCGCCGACCCAGCCCCAGCATTTT. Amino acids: CASSSPTQPQHF.

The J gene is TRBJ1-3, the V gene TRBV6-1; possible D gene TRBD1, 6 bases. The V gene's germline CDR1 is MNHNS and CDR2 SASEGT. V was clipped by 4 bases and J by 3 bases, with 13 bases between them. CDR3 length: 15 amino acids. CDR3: CASSVGQGIGNTIYF. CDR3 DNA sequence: TGTGCCAGCAGTGTAGGTCAGGGGATTGGAAACACCATATATTTT.

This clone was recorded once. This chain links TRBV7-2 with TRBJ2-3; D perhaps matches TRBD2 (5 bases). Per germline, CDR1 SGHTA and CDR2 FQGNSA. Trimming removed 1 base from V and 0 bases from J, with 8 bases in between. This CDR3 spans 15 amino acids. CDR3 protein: CASSLVGGSTDTQYF. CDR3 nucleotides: TGTGCCAGCAGCTTAGTGGGCGGGAGCACAGATACGCAGTATTTT.

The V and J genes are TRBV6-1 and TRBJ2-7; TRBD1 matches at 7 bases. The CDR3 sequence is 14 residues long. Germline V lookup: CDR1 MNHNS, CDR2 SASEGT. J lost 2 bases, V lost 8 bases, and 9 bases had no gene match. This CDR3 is CASARNRGPYEQYF. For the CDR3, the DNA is TGTGCCAGCGCTAGGAACAGGGGCCCCTACGAGCAGTACTTC.

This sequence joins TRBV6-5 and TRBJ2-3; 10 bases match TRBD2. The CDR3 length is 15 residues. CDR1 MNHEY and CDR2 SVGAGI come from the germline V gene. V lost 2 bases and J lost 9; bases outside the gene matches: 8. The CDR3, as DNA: TGTGCCAGCAGTTACATAGCGGGGGGCCAAGGAACGCAGTATTTT. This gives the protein CASSYIAGGQGTQYF.

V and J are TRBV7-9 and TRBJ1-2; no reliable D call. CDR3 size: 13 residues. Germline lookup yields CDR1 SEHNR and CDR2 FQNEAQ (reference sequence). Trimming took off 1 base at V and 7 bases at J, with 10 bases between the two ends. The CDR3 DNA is TGTGCCAGCAGCTTAGTCCCCCGCCCTGGCTACACCTTC. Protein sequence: CASSLVPRPGYTF.

CDR3 coding DNA: TGTGCCAGCAGGACGGACGGACCCTACGAGCAGTACTTC. This codes for CASRTDGPYEQYF. V and J are TRBV6-6 and TRBJ2-7; unclear D gene. Looked up from germline, CDR1 is MNHNY and CDR2 is SVGAGI (reference sequence). The CDR3 runs 13 residues. Trimming cost V 6 bases and J 2 bases, with 11 bases left between them.

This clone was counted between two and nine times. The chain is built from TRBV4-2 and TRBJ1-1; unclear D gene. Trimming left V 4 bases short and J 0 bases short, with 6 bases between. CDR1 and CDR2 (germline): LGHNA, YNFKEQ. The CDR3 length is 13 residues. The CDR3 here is CASSRRMNTEAFF. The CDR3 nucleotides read TGTGCCAGCAGCCGTCGCATGAACACTGAAGCTTTCTTT.

The CDR3, as DNA: TGTGCCAGCAGCTTTGGGGGGGGCGAGCAGTACTTC. Protein sequence: CASSFGGGEQYF. The chain links TRBV5-4 to TRBJ2-7, with 7 bases fitting TRBD2. The CDR3 is made up of 12 amino acids. J gave up 6 bases and V 2 bases, and 2 bases lay outside the gene matches. Germline V gene sequence: CDR1 SGHNT, CDR2 YYREEE (reference sequence).

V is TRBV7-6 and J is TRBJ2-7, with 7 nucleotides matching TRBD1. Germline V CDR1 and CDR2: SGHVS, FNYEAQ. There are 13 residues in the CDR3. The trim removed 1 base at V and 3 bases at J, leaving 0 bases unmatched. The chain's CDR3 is CASSLGDSYEQYF. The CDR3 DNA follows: TGTGCCAGCAGCTTAGGGGACAGCTACGAGCAGTACTTC.

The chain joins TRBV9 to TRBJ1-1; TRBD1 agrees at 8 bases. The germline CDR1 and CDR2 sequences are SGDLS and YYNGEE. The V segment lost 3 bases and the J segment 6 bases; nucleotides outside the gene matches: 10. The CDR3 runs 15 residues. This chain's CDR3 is CASSGGGQGGAEAFF. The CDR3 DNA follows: TGTGCCAGCAGCGGGGGCGGACAGGGTGGGGCTGAAGCTTTCTTT.

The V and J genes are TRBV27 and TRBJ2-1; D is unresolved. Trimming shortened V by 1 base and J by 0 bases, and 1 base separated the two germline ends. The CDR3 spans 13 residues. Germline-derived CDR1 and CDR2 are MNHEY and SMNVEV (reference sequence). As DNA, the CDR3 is TGTGCCAGCAGTTTATACTCCTACAATGAGCAGTTCTTC. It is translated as CASSLYSYNEQFF.

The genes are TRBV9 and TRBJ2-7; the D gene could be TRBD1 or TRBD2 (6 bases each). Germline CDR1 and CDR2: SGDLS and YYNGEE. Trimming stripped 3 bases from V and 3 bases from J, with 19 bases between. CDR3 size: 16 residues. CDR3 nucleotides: TGTGCCAGCAGCGCGGGGGCTAGTCGCAGTTACTACGAGCAGTACTTC. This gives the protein CASSAGASRSYYEQYF.

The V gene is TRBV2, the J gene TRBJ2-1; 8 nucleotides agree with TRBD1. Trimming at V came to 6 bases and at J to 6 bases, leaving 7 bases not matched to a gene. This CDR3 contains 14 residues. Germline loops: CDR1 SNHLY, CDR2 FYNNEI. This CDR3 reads CASSRPGQANEQFF. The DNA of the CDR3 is TGTGCCAGCAGCCGACCGGGACAGGCCAATGAGCAGTTCTTC.